This T cell receptor (beta chain) was profiled in a study of cytomegalovirus exposure and HLA in healthy donors. The V and J ends lost 5 bases and 0 bases respectively, with 13 bases between them. The CDR3 is 15 amino acids. Germline V gives CDR1 SGHTS, CDR2 YDEGEE. Amplification used 60 Vbeta primers and 13 Jbeta primers. Produced via immunoSEQ multiplex PCR; TCRdb's table is partial and in-frame only. The listing contains 75,000 to 95,000 clones. This chain links TRBV5-8 with TRBJ2-3; a weak D match, TRBD2 (6 bases). This TCR came from a woman aged 55-69 years in good health and CMV-seronegative. Specimen: PBMCs. The CDR3 DNA is TGTGCCAGCAGAGGGGCGGGAATAAGCACAGATACGCAGTATTTT. Its protein product is CASRGAGISTDTQYF.